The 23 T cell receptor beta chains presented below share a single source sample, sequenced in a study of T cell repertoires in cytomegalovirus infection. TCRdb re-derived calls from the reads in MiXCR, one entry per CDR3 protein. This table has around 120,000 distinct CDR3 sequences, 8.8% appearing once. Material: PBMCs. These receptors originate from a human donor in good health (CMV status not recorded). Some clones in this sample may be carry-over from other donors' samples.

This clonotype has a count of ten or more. The CDR3 loop reads CASSEARRGRTDTQYF. CDR3 bases: TGTGCCAGCAGTGAAGCGCGTCGGGGGCGCACAGATACGCAGTATTTT. The chain uses TRBV2 and TRBJ2-3; D is tentatively TRBD1 or TRBD2 (6 bases each). Germline V CDR1 and CDR2: SNHLY, FYNNEI. V was pared by 0 bases and J by 1 base, with 11 bases between. There are 16 residues in the CDR3. The full variable domain, in which reference TRBV2 and TRBJ2-3 provide the parts outside the CDR3, is EPEVTQTPSHQVTQMGQEVILRCVPISNHLYFYWYRQILGQKVEFLVSFYNNEISEKSEIFDDQFSVERPDGSNFTLKIRSTKLEDSAMYFCASSEARRGRTDTQYFGPGTRLTVL.

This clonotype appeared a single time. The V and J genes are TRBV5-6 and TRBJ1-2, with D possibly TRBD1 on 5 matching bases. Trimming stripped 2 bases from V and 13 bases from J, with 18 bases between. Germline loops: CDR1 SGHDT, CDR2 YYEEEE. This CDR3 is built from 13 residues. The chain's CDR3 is CASSFAGNQGGTF. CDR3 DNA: TGTGCCAGCAGCTTCGCAGGCAACCAGGGTGGCACCTTC.

The CDR3 region has the DNA TGTGCCAGCAGCGGGACAGGGCCCGGGGAGCTGTTTTTT. Its translation: CASSGTGPGELFF. This chain connects TRBV2 to TRBJ2-2; 9 bases align to TRBD1. J gave up 6 bases and V 6 bases, and 2 bases lay outside the gene matches. Germline loops: CDR1 SNHLY, CDR2 FYNNEI. CDR3 length: 13 amino acids.

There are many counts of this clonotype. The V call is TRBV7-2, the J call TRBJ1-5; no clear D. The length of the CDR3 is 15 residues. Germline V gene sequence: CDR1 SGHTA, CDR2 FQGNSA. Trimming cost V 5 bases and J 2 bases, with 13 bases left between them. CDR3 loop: CASSSPGHGNQPQHF. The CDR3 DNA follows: TGTGCCAGCAGCAGTCCGGGCCATGGCAATCAGCCCCAGCATTTT.

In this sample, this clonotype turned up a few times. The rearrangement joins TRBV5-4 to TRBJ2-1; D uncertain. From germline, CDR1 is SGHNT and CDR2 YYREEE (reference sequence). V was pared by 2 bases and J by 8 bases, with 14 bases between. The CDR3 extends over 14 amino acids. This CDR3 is CASSFEISRHEQFF. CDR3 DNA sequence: TGTGCCAGCAGCTTCGAAATTAGCCGGCATGAGCAGTTCTTC. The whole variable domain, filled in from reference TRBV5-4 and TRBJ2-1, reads ETGVTQSPTHLIKTRGQQVTLRCSSQSGHNTVSWYQQALGQGPQFIFQYYREEENGRGNFPPRFSGLQFPNYSSELNVNALELDDSALYLCASSFEISRHEQFFGPGTRLTVL.

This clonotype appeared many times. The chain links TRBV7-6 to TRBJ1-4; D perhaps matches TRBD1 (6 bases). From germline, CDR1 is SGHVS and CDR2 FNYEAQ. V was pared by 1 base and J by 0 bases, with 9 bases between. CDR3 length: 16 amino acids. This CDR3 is CASSLDPGATNEKLFF. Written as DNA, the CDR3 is TGTGCCAGCAGCTTAGACCCAGGGGCAACTAATGAAAAACTGTTTTTT.

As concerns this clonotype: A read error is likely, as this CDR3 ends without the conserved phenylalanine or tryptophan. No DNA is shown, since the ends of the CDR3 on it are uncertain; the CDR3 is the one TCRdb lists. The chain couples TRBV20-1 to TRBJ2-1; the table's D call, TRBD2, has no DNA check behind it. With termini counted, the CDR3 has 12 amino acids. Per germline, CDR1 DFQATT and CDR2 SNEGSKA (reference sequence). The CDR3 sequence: CSATGRDDRKFL.

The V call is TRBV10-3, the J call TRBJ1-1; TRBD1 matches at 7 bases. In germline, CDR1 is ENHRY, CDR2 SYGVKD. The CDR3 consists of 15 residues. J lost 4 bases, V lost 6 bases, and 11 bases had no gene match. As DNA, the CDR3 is TGTGCCATCAGCCTTCAGGGGGTAGGGGTCACTGAAGCTTTCTTT. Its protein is CAISLQGVGVTEAFF.

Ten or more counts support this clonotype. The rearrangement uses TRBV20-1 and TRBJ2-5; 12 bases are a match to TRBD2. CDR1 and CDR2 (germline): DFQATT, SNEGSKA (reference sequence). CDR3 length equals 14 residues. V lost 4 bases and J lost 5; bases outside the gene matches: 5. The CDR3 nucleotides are TGCAGTGCTAAGACTAGCGGGGGCCTGGAGACCCAGTACTTC. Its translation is CSAKTSGGLETQYF.

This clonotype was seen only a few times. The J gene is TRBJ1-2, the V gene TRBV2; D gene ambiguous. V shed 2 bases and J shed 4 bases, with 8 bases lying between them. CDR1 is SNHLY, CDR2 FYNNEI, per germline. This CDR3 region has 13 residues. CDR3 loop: CASSENQSYGYTF. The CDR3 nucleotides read TGTGCCAGCAGTGAAAACCAGAGCTATGGCTACACCTTC.

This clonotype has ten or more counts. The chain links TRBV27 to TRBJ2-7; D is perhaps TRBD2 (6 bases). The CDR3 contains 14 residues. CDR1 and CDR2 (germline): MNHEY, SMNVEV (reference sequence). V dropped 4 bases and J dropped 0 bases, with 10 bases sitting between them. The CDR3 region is CASSWGTGSYEQYF. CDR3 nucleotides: TGTGCCAGCAGTTGGGGGACTGGCTCCTACGAGCAGTACTTC.

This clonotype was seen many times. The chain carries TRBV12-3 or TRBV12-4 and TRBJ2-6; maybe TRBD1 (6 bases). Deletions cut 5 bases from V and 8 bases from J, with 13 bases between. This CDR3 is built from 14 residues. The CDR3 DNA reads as TGTGCCAGCAGTCCAACAGGGATATCCAACGTCCTGACTTTC. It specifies CASSPTGISNVLTF.

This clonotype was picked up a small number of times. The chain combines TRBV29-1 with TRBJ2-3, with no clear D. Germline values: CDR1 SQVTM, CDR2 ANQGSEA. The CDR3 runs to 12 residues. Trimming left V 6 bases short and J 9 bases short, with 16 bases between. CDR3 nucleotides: TGCAGCGTGCTGGTTGTTGAGAGGACGCAGTATTTT. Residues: CSVLVVERTQYF.

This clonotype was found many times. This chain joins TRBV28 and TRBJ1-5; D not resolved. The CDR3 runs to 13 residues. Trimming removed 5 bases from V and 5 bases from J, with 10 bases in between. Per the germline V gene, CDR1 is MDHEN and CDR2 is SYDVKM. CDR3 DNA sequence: TGTGCCAGCAGTCCTATTCTGGATCAGCCCCAGCATTTT. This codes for CASSPILDQPQHF.

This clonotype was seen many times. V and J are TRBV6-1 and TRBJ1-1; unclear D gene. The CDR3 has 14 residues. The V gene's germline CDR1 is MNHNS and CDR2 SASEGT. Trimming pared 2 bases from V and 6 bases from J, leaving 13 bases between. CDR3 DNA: TGTGCCAGCAGTGAATCCCCCGATAGGGCTGAAGCTTTCTTT. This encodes CASSESPDRAEAFF.

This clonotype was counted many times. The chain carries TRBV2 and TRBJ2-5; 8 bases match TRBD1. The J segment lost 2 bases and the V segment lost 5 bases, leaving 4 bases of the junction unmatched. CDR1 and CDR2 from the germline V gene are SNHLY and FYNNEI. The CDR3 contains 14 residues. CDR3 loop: CASSRDRRQETQYF. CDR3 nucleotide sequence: TGTGCCAGCAGTAGGGACAGGAGACAAGAGACCCAGTACTTC.

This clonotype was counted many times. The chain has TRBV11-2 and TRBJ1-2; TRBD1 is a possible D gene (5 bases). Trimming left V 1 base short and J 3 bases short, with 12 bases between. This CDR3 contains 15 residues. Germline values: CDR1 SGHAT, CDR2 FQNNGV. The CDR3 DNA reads TGTGCCAGCAGCTTAGGATGGGGCAAGGACTATGGCTACACCTTC. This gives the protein CASSLGWGKDYGYTF.

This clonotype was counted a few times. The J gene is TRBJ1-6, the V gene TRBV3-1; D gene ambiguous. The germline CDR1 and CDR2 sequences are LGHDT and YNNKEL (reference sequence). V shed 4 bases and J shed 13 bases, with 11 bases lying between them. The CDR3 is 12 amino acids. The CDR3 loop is CASSLKGHPLHF. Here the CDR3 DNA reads TGTGCCAGCAGCCTAAAAGGCCATCCCCTCCACTTT.

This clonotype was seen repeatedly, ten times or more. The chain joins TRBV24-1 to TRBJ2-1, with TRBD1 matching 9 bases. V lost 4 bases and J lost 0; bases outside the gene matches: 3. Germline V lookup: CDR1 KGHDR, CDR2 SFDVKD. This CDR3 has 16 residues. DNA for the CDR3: TGTGCCACCAGTGACTCGGGACAGGGCTCCTACAATGAGCAGTTCTTC. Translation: CATSDSGQGSYNEQFF.

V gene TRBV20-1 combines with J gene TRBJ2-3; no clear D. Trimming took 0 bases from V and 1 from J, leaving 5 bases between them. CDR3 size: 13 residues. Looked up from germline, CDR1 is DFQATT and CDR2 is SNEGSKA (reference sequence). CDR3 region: CSARETGTDTQYF. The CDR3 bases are TGCAGTGCTAGAGAGACTGGCACAGATACGCAGTATTTT.

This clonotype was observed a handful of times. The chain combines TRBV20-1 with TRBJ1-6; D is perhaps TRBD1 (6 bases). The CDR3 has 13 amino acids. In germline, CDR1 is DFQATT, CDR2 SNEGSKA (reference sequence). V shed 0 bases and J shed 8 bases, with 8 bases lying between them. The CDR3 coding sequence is TGCAGTGCTAGAGAACAGGGAGATTCACCCCTCCACTTT. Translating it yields CSAREQGDSPLHF.

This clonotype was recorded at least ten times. The CDR3 reads CASRRDSGSVETQYF. CDR3 coding DNA: TGTGCCAGCAGAAGGGACAGCGGGAGTGTCGAGACCCAGTACTTC. The chain carries TRBV7-2 and TRBJ2-5, with D perhaps TRBD2 (8 bases). The CDR3 has 15 amino acids. Germline CDR1 reads SGHTA; CDR2 reads FQGNSA. V lost 6 bases and J 5 bases, leaving 19 bases between the germline ends.

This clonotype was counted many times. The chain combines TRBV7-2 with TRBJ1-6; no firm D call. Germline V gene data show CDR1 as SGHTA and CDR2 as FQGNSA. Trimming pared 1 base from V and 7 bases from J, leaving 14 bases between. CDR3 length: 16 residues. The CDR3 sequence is CASSLVSTAENSPLHF. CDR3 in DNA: TGTGCCAGCAGCTTAGTTTCGACGGCAGAGAATTCACCCCTCCACTTT.